This T cell receptor (beta chain) appears in the sequencing data of a study of molecular identifiers for immune sequencing clone quantification. This clonotype has only one observation. A much larger clone is a single base away; this may be a read error. Library preparation followed earlier protocols using designated TCR primers. Each CDR3 protein is one row after TCRdb ran MiXCR on the PCR reads. The sample has about 640,000 distinct CDR3 sequences; about 20% are singletons. CDR3 length: 14 amino acids. Germline assignment: CDR1 PRHDT and CDR2 FYEKMQ (reference sequence). This sequence was found in a human donor in good health. Some libraries in this study had Jurkat cell RNA spiked in. The chain links TRBV13 to TRBJ2-5; TRBD1 matches 9 bases. The specimen sequenced was naive CD8+ T cells from blood, with Jurkat cell RNA spiked in. Subset in this sample: FACS-sorted CD8+CD4-CCR7+CD45RA+ naive T cells. The CDR3 is CVSSFRTGAQTQYF. Written as DNA, the CDR3 is TGTGTCAGCAGCTTCCGGACAGGGGCACAGACCCAGTACTTC.